Detailed here is one T cell receptor beta chain. RNA was extracted and reverse transcribed into cDNA as the sequencing template. Method: immunoSEQ multiplex PCR; TCRdb's copy keeps in-frame clones and lacks some. The repertoire includes about 210,000 clones, roughly 40% of them detected once, and 2.6% sits in the top ten. The treatment was: oral pan-JAK inhibitor, 5-10 mg twice daily. Between the trimmed V and J ends, which lost 0 bases and 5 bases, there was a span of 10 bases. The CDR3 loop spans 15 amino acids. The germline CDR1 and CDR2 sequences are LGHNA and YSLEER. This record comes from a study of CD8+ T cells in alopecia areata.

The V and J genes are TRBV4-3 and TRBJ1-4; D is unresolved. The receptor's source is a human donor with alopecia areata. The sequencing used CD4+ T cells sorted from blood, collected around week 36, from a patient treated with tofacitinib. This chain's CDR3 is CASSQDPRTNEKLFF. CDR3 DNA sequence: TGCGCCAGCAGCCAAGATCCCCGTACAAATGAAAAACTGTTTTTT.